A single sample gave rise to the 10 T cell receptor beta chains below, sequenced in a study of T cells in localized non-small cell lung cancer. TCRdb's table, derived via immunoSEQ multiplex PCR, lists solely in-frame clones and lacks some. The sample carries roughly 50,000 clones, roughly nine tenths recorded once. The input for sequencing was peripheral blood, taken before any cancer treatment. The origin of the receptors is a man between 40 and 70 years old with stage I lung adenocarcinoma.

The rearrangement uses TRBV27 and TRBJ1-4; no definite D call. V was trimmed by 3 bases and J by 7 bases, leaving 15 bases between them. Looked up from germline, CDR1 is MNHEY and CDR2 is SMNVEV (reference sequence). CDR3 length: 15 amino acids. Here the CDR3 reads CASSLQFSWGEKLFF. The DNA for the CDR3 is TGTGCCAGCAGTTTGCAATTTAGTTGGGGTGAAAAACTGTTTTTT.

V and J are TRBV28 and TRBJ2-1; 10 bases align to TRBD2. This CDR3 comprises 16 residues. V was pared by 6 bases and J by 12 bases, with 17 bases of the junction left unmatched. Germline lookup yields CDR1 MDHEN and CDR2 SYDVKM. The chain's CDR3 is CASRSSGSFTQRGQFF. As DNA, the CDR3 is TGTGCCAGCAGGTCTAGCGGGAGCTTTACGCAGAGGGGGCAGTTCTTC.

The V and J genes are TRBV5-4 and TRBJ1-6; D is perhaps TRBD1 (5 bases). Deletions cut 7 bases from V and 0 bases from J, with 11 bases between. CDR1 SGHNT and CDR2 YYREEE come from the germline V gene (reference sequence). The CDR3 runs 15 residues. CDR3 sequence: CASWDRSSYNSPLHF. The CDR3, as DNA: TGTGCCAGCTGGGACCGAAGCTCCTATAATTCACCCCTCCACTTT.

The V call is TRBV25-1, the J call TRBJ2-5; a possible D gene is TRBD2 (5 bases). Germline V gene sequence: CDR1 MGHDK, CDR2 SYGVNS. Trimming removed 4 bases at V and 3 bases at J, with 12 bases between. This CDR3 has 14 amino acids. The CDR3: CASSAYGIEETQYF. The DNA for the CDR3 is TGTGCCAGCAGTGCATACGGGATCGAAGAGACCCAGTACTTC.

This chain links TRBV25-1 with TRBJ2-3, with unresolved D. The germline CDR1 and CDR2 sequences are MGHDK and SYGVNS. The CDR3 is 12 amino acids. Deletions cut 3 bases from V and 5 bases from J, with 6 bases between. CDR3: CASSEALDTQYF. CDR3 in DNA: TGTGCCAGCAGTGAGGCGTTAGATACGCAGTATTTT.

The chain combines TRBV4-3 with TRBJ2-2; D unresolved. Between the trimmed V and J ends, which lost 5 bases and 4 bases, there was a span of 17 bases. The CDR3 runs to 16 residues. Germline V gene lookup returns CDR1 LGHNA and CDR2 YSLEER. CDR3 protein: CASSERTLPGTGELFF. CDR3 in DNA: TGCGCCAGCAGCGAAAGAACTCTCCCGGGCACCGGGGAGCTGTTTTTT.

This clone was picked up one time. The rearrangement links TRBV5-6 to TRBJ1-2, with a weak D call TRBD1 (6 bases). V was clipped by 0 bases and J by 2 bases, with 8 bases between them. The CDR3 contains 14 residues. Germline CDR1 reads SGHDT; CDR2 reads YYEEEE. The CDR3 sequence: CASSLGQGNYGYTF. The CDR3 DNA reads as TGTGCCAGCAGCTTGGGGCAGGGGAACTATGGCTACACCTTC.

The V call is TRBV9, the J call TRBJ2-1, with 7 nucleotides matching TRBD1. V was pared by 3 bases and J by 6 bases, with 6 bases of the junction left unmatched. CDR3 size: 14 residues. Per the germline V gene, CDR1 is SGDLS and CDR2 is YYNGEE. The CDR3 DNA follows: TGTGCCAGCAGCGGGACAGGTACATTCAATGAGCAGTTCTTC. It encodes CASSGTGTFNEQFF.

The CDR3 bases are TGTGCCAGCAGCTTGACGGTTGGAAACACCATATATTTT. This sequence encodes CASSLTVGNTIYF. J is TRBJ1-3 and V is TRBV7-2; D remains ambiguous. The CDR3 covers 13 residues. Trimming shortened V by 3 bases and J by 3 bases, and 6 bases separated the two germline ends. From germline, CDR1 is SGHTA and CDR2 FQGNSA.

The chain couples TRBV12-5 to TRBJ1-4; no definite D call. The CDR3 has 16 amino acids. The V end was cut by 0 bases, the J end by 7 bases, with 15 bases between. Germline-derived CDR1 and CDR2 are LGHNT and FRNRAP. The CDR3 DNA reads TGTGCTAGTGGTTTGGTACTCAGCTTCACCAGTGAAAAACTGTTTTTT. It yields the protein CASGLVLSFTSEKLFF.